The text below deals with one T cell receptor (beta chain). This specimen belongs to a study of control samples from healthy donors and cancer patients. Germline lookup yields CDR1 MNHEY and CDR2 SVGEGT. CDR3 size: 13 residues. Deletions cut 6 bases from V and 2 bases from J, with 10 bases between. Assay used: immunoSEQ multiplex PCR; TCRdb lists only in-frame clones, some missing. This sample has 350,000 to 450,000 clones, with 90% found just once. Sequencing was performed on PBMCs. The chain combines TRBV6-2 or TRBV6-3 with TRBJ2-5; D is perhaps TRBD1 or TRBD2 (5 bases each). The receptor comes from a man aged 35 to 55 with head and neck cancer. The CDR3 DNA reads as TGTGCCAGCAGCTTTGGGGGACAAGAGACCCAGTACTTC. It yields the protein CASSFGGQETQYF.